These T cell receptor beta chains were read from a single sample in a study of T cell responses to AZD1222 COVID-19 vaccine. The data were produced by immunoSEQ multiplex PCR, yet TCRdb's version contains in-frame clones alone and is incomplete. Here the sample spans roughly 110,000 clones, 75% to 90% being singletons. The material sequenced was peripheral blood, taken on day 0 of AZD1222 vaccination. The receptor set was obtained from an adult in good health. The CDR3 runs from the conserved cysteine through the conserved F or W.

j_call v_call cdr3_aa
TRBJ2-1 TRBV3-1/TRBV3-2 CASSQTRNSYNEQFF
TRBJ1-2 TRBV4-2 CASSQERWNYGYTF
TRBJ2-5 TRBV7-2 CASSLWTGAGETQYF
TRBJ2-1 TRBV5-1 CASHPTGGRLSYNEQFF
TRBJ1-5 TRBV7-9 CASTLRDGNQPQHF
TRBJ1-2 TRBV4-2 CASSQDGGYGYTF
TRBJ1-3 TRBV24-1 CATSADSGNTIYF
TRBJ1-2 TRBV7-9 CASSLGGARMDSYGYTF
TRBJ2-2 TRBV4-1 CASSQGELAANTGELFF
TRBJ2-1 TRBV19 CASSMGQGGNEQFF
TRBJ2-2 TRBV19 CAVSGASANTGELFF
TRBJ2-5 TRBV14 CASSQSRETQYF
TRBJ1-1 TRBV30 CAWRVGKRAFF
TRBJ1-1 TRBV5-7 CASIDRSGTENTEAFF
TRBJ1-1 TRBV5-5 CASSLKQINTEAFF
TRBJ1-1 TRBV19 CATRTVVNTEAFF
TRBJ1-6 TRBV4-3 CASSQDRRGLSSPLHF
TRBJ1-1 TRBV27 CASKMNTEAFF
TRBJ1-1 TRBV30 CAWSVNRDTEAFF
TRBJ2-5 TRBV2 CASSEWGEGETQYF
TRBJ2-1 TRBV29-1 CSVVVAGGREQFF
TRBJ2-5 TRBV5-1 CASSLPSIAQETQYF
TRBJ2-1 TRBV7-2 CAGVKGYNEQFF
TRBJ1-2 TRBV30 CAWSVRQFPTSGYTF
TRBJ1-1 TRBV10-1 CASTNMAYWAEAFF
TRBJ1-5 TRBV20-1 CSASRQGINQPQHF
TRBJ1-2 TRBV4-1 CASSHPAPGPYGYTF
TRBJ2-3 TRBV6-6 CASRTRDTQYF
TRBJ1-4 TRBV30 CAWSAGTATNEKLFF
TRBJ2-1 TRBV11-2 CASSLVGSGGYEQFF
TRBJ1-2 TRBV7-9 CASSLDGGIRGYTF
TRBJ2-7 TRBV6-2/TRBV6-3 CASSYSPGTYEQYF
TRBJ2-7 TRBV7-8 CASSWYSPDAPEQYF
TRBJ2-3 TRBV30 CAWSPQGGMTDTQYF
TRBJ2-5 TRBV11-2 CASSLLGVQETQYF
TRBJ1-1 TRBV9 CASSVDGELNTEAFF
TRBJ2-5 TRBV27 CASRTVRAWETQYF
TRBJ1-2 TRBV24-1 CATSDGLDGYTF
TRBJ2-2 TRBV5-1 CASTSTGLTTGELFF
TRBJ2-2 TRBV30 CAWSGGLANTGELFF